This TCR beta chain emerged from a study of T cells after yellow fever vaccination (dated by TCRdb to about 2019). Regarding the complete study: Libraries from fractions with low cell numbers were prepared with the SMART-Seq v4 Ultra Low Input RNA kit. To follow T-cell clones before and after both primary and booster YFV17D yellow fever vaccination, bulk TCR alpha and beta repertoires underwent longitudinal sequencing. Two healthy male donors, one aged 18 to 29 and one aged 30 to 40 years, made up the cohort. Blood was drawn at multiple timepoints before and after primary and secondary immunization, with bulk PBMC replicates and cell subsets isolated.

The sample's treatment or condition label is to be understood as: live attenuated yellow fever vaccine strain. At each blood-draw timepoint, two biological replicates of bulk PBMCs were collected. A standard Ficoll-Paque protocol was used to isolate PBMCs from peripheral blood. TriZol was used to extract RNA from bulk PBMCs, CD4 and CD8 fractions, and dextramer-positive and dextramer-negative fractions. Beyond this particular receptor, the publication reports: Compared with the primary T-cell response, the secondary T-cell response was faster but weaker, reaching its peak on day 5 rather than on day 15. Computational filtering was required because FACS-sorted repertoires could contain abundant contaminating clonotypes from the bulk population. Only two donors were included in the study, so the extent to which the findings can be generalized is limited. A small fraction of clonotypes appeared in both the CD4 and CD8 compartments, likely as a result of convergent recombination. After the booster, most clones that had expanded after primary vaccination were detected again (approximately 96% of CD4 and more than 80% of CD8), suggesting broad maintenance of memory.

This clonotype was detected only a few times. Its antigen is still unknown. Base qualities are missing; no much larger clone stands one base away. From V the trimming removes 4 bases and from J it removes 2 bases, while the gene matches leave 5 bases of the junction unaccounted for. Including the terminal cysteine and phenylalanine, the CDR3 comprises 15 residues. The kept DNA is CDR3 alone, 45 bases in frame from the first base. Looking up the germline V gene yields CDR1 SGHRS and CDR2 YFSETQ. TCR cDNA was synthesized by 5'RACE template switching, which introduced a universal primer site and unique molecular identifiers. cDNA synthesis was primed from both the TCR alpha and TCR beta constant segments. Two PCR steps were used to amplify libraries, with sample barcodes and sequencing adapters being added in the second step. Sequencing of the libraries was done on either Illumina HiSeq 2500 (2x100 bp) or NovaSeq (2x150 bp). The authors' analysis ran thus. MIGEC handled demultiplexing of reads and collapsing into UMI consensus sequences, while MiXCR performed V(D)J alignment. Vaccine-responding clonotypes were defined with edgeR using replicate PBMC samples, requiring FDR below 0.01 and a log2 fold change above 5 up to day 15. Each bulk clonotype was labeled CD4 or CD8 based on which sequenced repertoire, CD4 or CD8, contained the clonotype at higher abundance. TCRdb trimmed public reads at Q25 via fastp, called clones via MiXCR and kept in-frame beta chains. When rows share a CDR3 protein, they turn into one entry using the most common DNA and genes. What appears here as the V and J calls and clone size reflects TCRdb's work, not the paper's. The sample table holds about 330,000 distinct CDR3 sequences, of which roughly 8.6% were seen once. Approximately 15% of the sample rests with the top ten.

The V and J genes are TRBV5-1 and TRBJ2-7, and 11 bases in between align with TRBD1. This receptor was identified in a man younger than 35 who received the YFV17D yellow fever vaccine. The source material was PBMCs, sampled 35 to 50 days after the first yellow fever vaccination. In nucleotide form, the sequence is TGCGCCAGCAGCCCAAGGACAGGGGGCGCCTACGAGCAGTACTTC. This is translated as CASSPRTGGAYEQYF.